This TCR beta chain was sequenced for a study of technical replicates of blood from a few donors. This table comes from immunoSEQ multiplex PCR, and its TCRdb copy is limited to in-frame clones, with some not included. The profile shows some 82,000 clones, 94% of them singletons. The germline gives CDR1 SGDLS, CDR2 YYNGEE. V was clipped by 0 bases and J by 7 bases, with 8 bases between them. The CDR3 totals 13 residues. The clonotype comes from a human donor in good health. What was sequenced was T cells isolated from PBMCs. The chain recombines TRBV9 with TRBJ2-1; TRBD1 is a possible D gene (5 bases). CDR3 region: CASSVDPGNEQFF. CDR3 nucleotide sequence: TGTGCCAGCAGCGTAGACCCAGGGAATGAGCAGTTCTTC.